This T cell receptor beta chain was sequenced for a study of T cells in Graves' hyperthyroidism and ophthalmopathy. Study-wide points: In the blood, most expanded thyroid clonotypes above 0.001 appeared as well.

CDR3 length equals 16 residues. Trimming removed 4 bases from V and 6 bases from J; junction bases left unmatched: 6. Germline V lookup: CDR1 KGHDR, CDR2 SFDVKD. This clonotype was counted many times. Its antigen remains unidentified. The source material, RNA transcripts, was used to amplify TCR beta CDR3 regions. TCR CDR3 underwent first-round RT-PCR with the HTBI primer set. TCRdb re-called the multiplex PCR reads with MiXCR, one entry per CDR3 protein. The table has a few hundred thousand distinct CDR3 sequences, 15% to 18% seen once. Sequenced material: blood. The chain recombines TRBV24-1 with TRBJ2-3; 13 bases are shared with TRBD2. This TCR derives from a woman in her thirties with Graves' hyperthyroidism. This CDR3 is CATSESGTSGMDTQYF. The CDR3, as DNA: TGTGCCACCAGTGAATCCGGGACTAGCGGGATGGATACGCAGTATTTT.